A selection of T cell receptor beta chains follows, all from one sample in a study of OX40 agonist ivuxolimab in advanced cancers. TCRdb's table, derived via immunoSEQ multiplex PCR, lists solely in-frame clones and lacks some. The sample yields approximately 37,000 clones, approximately 80% seen once. The sample consisted of CD4+ or CD8+ T cells sorted from blood, taken in a trial of the OX40 agonist ivuxolimab. The receptors derive from an adult with an advanced solid tumor such as melanoma, head and neck, liver or kidney cancer. Both conserved end residues are part of each CDR3. The D gene is left open where the match is weak. Size tells how often a clone was seen (once, few, many) or the class of an expanded clone, and some rows leave it out.

V: TRBV28
D: TRBD1
size: NA
J: TRBJ2-5
CDR3: CASSSTRDRGGETQYF
DNA: TGTGCCAGCAGTTCTACACGGGACAGGGGTGGAGAGACCCAGTACTTC

V: TRBV28
D: TRBD1
size: NA
J: TRBJ1-1
CDR3: CASSFSGQGWIGTEAFF
DNA: TGTGCCAGCAGTTTCTCCGGACAGGGGTGGATTGGGACTGAAGCTTTCTTT

V: TRBV6-5
D: TRBD2
size: few
J: TRBJ2-1
CDR3: CASSPTSGSFDEQFF
DNA: TGTGCCAGCAGTCCAACTAGCGGGTCTTTCGATGAGCAGTTCTTC

V: TRBV5-6
D: NA
size: few
J: TRBJ1-1
CDR3: CASSLSALSRGRGAFF
DNA: TGTGCCAGCAGTTTGAGTGCGCTGTCTAGGGGCCGTGGAGCTTTCTTT

V: TRBV7-8
D: NA
size: NA
J: TRBJ2-7
CDR3: CASSGRRYEQYF
DNA: TGTGCCAGCAGCGGTAGAAGATACGAGCAGTACTTC

V: TRBV19
D: TRBD2
size: NA
J: TRBJ2-3
CDR3: CASSIKGRGTDTQYF
DNA: TGTGCCAGTAGTATAAAAGGGCGGGGGACAGATACGCAGTATTTT

V: TRBV29-1
D: NA
size: NA
J: TRBJ2-1
CDR3: CSVEGDGNNEQFF
DNA: TGCAGCGTTGAAGGCGACGGTAACAATGAGCAGTTCTTC

V: TRBV7-3
D: NA
size: NA
J: TRBJ1-1
CDR3: CASSSPGAEAFF
DNA: TGTGCCAGCAGCTCCCCCGGGGCTGAAGCTTTCTTT

V: TRBV9
D: NA
size: NA
J: TRBJ1-5
CDR3: CASSVHNDQPQHF
DNA: TGTGCCAGCAGCGTCCACAACGATCAGCCCCAGCATTTT

V: TRBV13
D: NA
size: medium-sized
J: TRBJ2-7
CDR3: CASSLELGYEQYF
DNA: TGTGCCAGCAGCTTAGAACTGGGATACGAGCAGTACTTC

V: TRBV7-9
D: NA
size: once
J: TRBJ1-2
CDR3: CASSIDREVGGYTF
DNA: TGTGCCAGCAGCATAGACAGAGAAGTTGGCGGCTACACCTTC

V: TRBV27
D: NA
size: NA
J: TRBJ2-7
CDR3: CASSLGGGYEQYF
DNA: TGTGCCAGCAGTTTAGGTGGGGGGTACGAGCAGTACTTC

V: TRBV7-7
D: NA
size: NA
J: TRBJ2-1
CDR3: CASSLNEASEQFF
DNA: TGTGCTAGCAGCTTAAATGAGGCCTCTGAGCAGTTCTTC

V: TRBV5-6
D: NA
size: NA
J: TRBJ2-5
CDR3: CASSLLRGEETQYF
DNA: TGTGCCAGCAGCTTGCTTAGGGGGGAGGAGACCCAGTACTTC

V: TRBV11-3
D: NA
size: few
J: TRBJ2-6
CDR3: CASSAGQSRQSRANVLTF
DNA: TGTGCCAGCAGCGCTGGACAATCTCGACAAAGTCGGGCCAACGTCCTGACTTTC

V: TRBV7-9
D: NA
size: once
J: TRBJ1-3
CDR3: CASSLGWGTGNTIYF
DNA: TGTGCCAGCAGCTTAGGCTGGGGGACTGGAAACACCATATATTTT